A single sample is the source of the 28 T cell receptor beta chains below, sequenced in a study of cytomegalovirus exposure and HLA in healthy donors. Amplification used 60 Vbeta primers and 13 Jbeta primers. The data were produced by immunoSEQ multiplex PCR, yet TCRdb's version contains in-frame clones alone and is incomplete. The sample carries fewer than 200,000 clones, approximately 80% recorded once. The sequenced sample was PBMCs. The origin of the receptors is a woman in her forties or fifties in good health and CMV-seronegative.

This clone was observed a single time. The chain joins TRBV15 to TRBJ2-2; TRBD1 aligns across 8 bases. Germline trimming cut 2 bases from V and 1 base from J; bases unmatched to any gene: 3. The CDR3 length is 16 residues. Germline CDR1 reads LNHNV; CDR2 reads YYDKDF (reference sequence). The CDR3 DNA is TGTGCCACCAGCAGAAAGGGACAGGTGAACACCGGGGAGCTGTTTTTT. Its translation is CATSRKGQVNTGELFF.

The rearrangement uses TRBV6-5 and TRBJ2-7, with D possibly matching TRBD2 (5 bases). This CDR3 spans 13 amino acids. Germline values: CDR1 MNHEY, CDR2 SVGAGI. Trimming cost V 6 bases and J 6 bases, with 15 bases left between them. The CDR3 bases are TGTGCCAGCAGCTCCCTTACTAGTTTCGAGCAGTACTTC. Its protein is CASSSLTSFEQYF.

This clone was counted a single time. V and J are TRBV19 and TRBJ2-3; no clear D gene. The length of the CDR3 is 13 residues. In germline, CDR1 is LNHDA, CDR2 SQIVND (reference sequence). V was cut by 10 bases and J by 6 bases, with 17 bases left in between. In DNA form, the CDR3 reads TGTGCCACTCGGAGTTTCCCGAGGGATACGCAGTATTTT. Its protein is CATRSFPRDTQYF. Variable domain in full (rest from reference TRBV19 and TRBJ2-3): DGGITQSPKYLFRKEGQNVTLSCEQNLNHDAMYWYRQDPGQGLRLIYYSQIVNDFQKGDIAEGYSVSREKKESFPLTVTSAQKNPTAFYLCATRSFPRDTQYFGPGTRLTVL.

J is TRBJ2-1 and V is TRBV19; D is uncertain. Trimming cost V 6 bases and J 7 bases, with 13 bases left between them. The CDR3 covers 13 residues. Germline V lookup: CDR1 LNHDA, CDR2 SQIVND (reference sequence). CDR3 DNA: TGTGCCAGTAGGGCGACAAGCCAAAATGAGCAGTTCTTC. Amino acid sequence: CASRATSQNEQFF.

The genes are TRBV4-1 and TRBJ2-7, with a weak D call TRBD1 (5 bases). Germline values: CDR1 MGHRA, CDR2 YSYEKL. V was trimmed by 1 base and J by 3 bases, leaving 13 bases between them. The CDR3 contains 15 residues. The CDR3: CASSQGWTTRYEQYF. The CDR3 region has the DNA TGCGCCAGCAGCCAAGGTTGGACAACTCGCTACGAGCAGTACTTC.

CDR3 sequence (DNA): TGTGCCAGCTCTGGCACCCCGGGCGAGCAGTACTTC. Protein: CASSGTPGEQYF. The V gene is TRBV18, the J gene TRBJ2-7; D remains ambiguous. Trimming pared 6 bases from V and 6 bases from J, leaving 12 bases between. The CDR3 contains 12 residues. Germline CDR1 KGHSH, CDR2 LQKENI.

With regard to this clone: Different DNA sequences within this sample yield the same CDR3. This chain joins TRBV5-1 and TRBJ2-5, with TRBD2 identical over 14 bases. Germline values: CDR1 SGHRS, CDR2 YFSETQ. Unmatched junction bases numbered 12, after V lost 4 bases and J lost 4 bases. CDR3 length: 18 amino acids. The DNA for the CDR3 is TGCGCCAGCAGCCTGGGACTAGCGGGGGACTCCCGGGGAGAGACCCAGTACTTC. As protein: CASSLGLAGDSRGETQYF.

This chain connects TRBV4-3 to TRBJ2-1; TRBD2 aligns across 9 bases. CDR1 and CDR2 (germline): LGHNA, YSLEER. J gave up 4 bases and V 0 bases, and 10 bases lay outside the gene matches. This CDR3 is 18 amino acids long. The CDR3 loop reads CASSQDSLASGKYNEQFF. The CDR3 DNA sequence: TGCGCCAGCAGCCAAGATAGTCTGGCTAGCGGGAAATACAATGAGCAGTTCTTC.

V usage is TRBV7-3 and J usage is TRBJ2-7; 7 positions match TRBD2. V was pared by 1 base and J by 4 bases, with 22 bases of the junction left unmatched. The CDR3 spans 20 residues. Germline loops: CDR1 SGHTA, CDR2 FQGTGA. This CDR3 reads CASSLNGGVLGPIVPYEQYF. Written as DNA, the CDR3 is TGTGCCAGCAGCTTAAATGGGGGGGTTTTAGGGCCGATCGTCCCTTACGAGCAGTACTTC.

The rearrangement joins TRBV23-1 to TRBJ2-7; 7 nucleotides agree with TRBD1. TRBV23-1 is known as an ORF, though its function is uncertain. Trimming took 0 bases from V and 0 from J; bases not matched to a gene: 2. The CDR3 spans 15 residues. The chain's CDR3 is CASSQSTGISYEQYF. CDR3 bases: TGCGCCAGCAGTCAATCGACAGGGATCTCCTACGAGCAGTACTTC.

V usage is TRBV7-8 and J usage is TRBJ2-1; no clear D gene. This CDR3 is built from 15 residues. Trimming removed 3 bases from V and 2 bases from J, with 11 bases in between. CDR1 SGHVS and CDR2 FQNEAQ come from the germline V gene. The CDR3 loop is CASSFRGSTYNEQFF. The CDR3 DNA follows: TGTGCCAGCAGCTTTCGTGGTAGCACCTACAATGAGCAGTTCTTC.

J is TRBJ1-5 and V is TRBV4-3; no clear D. This CDR3 spans 13 amino acids. CDR1 is LGHNA and CDR2 is YSLEER in the germline V gene. V lost 0 bases and J 6 bases, leaving 6 bases between the germline ends. Here the CDR3 DNA reads TGCGCCAGCAGCCAAGATTTGAGTCAGCCCCAGCATTTT. Protein: CASSQDLSQPQHF.

This chain joins TRBV6-5 and TRBJ1-2, with D uncertain. From germline, CDR1 is MNHEY and CDR2 SVGAGI. V was pared by 7 bases and J by 4 bases, with 13 bases between. CDR3 length: 13 amino acids. Here the CDR3 DNA reads TGTGCCAGCATGCCGCGCCGCCGCTATGGCTACACCTTC. Its protein is CASMPRRRYGYTF.

The chain joins TRBV6-5 to TRBJ1-1; TRBD1 agrees at 7 bases. Germline CDR1 reads MNHEY; CDR2 reads SVGAGI. This CDR3 spans 16 amino acids. With V trimmed by 4 bases and J by 6 bases, 14 bases remained unmatched. This chain's CDR3 is CASSWRQGIGEPEAFF. CDR3 in DNA: TGTGCCAGCAGTTGGAGACAGGGAATAGGCGAACCTGAAGCTTTCTTT.

The V call is TRBV5-1, the J call TRBJ1-1; maybe TRBD1 (5 bases). V was trimmed by 5 bases and J by 8 bases, leaving 13 bases between them. Germline V gene lookup returns CDR1 SGHRS and CDR2 YFSETQ. CDR3 length equals 12 residues. CDR3 loop: CASRQGSSEAFF. The CDR3 DNA reads as TGCGCCAGCAGGCAGGGATCCTCGGAAGCTTTCTTT.

The chain carries TRBV4-3 and TRBJ1-2; D is possibly TRBD1 (6 bases). CDR3 length: 15 residues. Germline assignment: CDR1 LGHNA and CDR2 YSLEER. The V gene lost 6 bases and the J gene lost 4 bases, with 18 bases spanning the gap. CDR3: CASRFTAGDGYGYTF. The CDR3, as DNA: TGCGCCAGCAGATTCACCGCAGGGGACGGCTATGGCTACACCTTC.

The DNA of the CDR3 is TGTGCCAGCAGCCACGCTACAGGGTTGAACACTGAAGCTTTCTTT. Amino acid sequence: CASSHATGLNTEAFF. This rearrangement joins TRBV7-2 to TRBJ1-1; TRBD1 is a possible D gene (6 bases). Per the germline V gene, CDR1 is SGHTA and CDR2 is FQGNSA. CDR3 length: 15 residues. Trimming pared 5 bases from V and 0 bases from J, leaving 13 bases between.

The rearrangement joins TRBV28 to TRBJ1-1, with TRBD1 matching over 8 bases. V was clipped by 6 bases and J by 9 bases; unmatched bases: 6. There are 12 residues in the CDR3. Germline V gene sequence: CDR1 MDHEN, CDR2 SYDVKM. The CDR3 DNA is TGTGCCAGCAGCCGCCGACAGGGGCAAGCTTTCTTT. Translating gives CASSRRQGQAFF.

The chain combines TRBV6-5 with TRBJ1-5, with D possibly TRBD1 on 6 matching bases. Germline V gene sequence: CDR1 MNHEY, CDR2 SVGAGI. This CDR3 region has 16 residues. Trimming took 4 bases from V and 2 from J, leaving 15 bases between them. The CDR3 DNA is TGTGCCAGCAGTTCAAACCGAGGGGGGGGCAATCAGCCCCAGCATTTT. Residues: CASSSNRGGGNQPQHF.

The chain recombines TRBV5-1 with TRBJ2-5; TRBD1 aligns across 8 bases. The CDR3 extends over 13 amino acids. Germline CDR1 SGHRS, CDR2 YFSETQ. The ends lost 4 bases at V and 4 bases at J; junction bases unmatched: 3. CDR3 coding DNA: TGCGCCAGCAGCAGTACAGGGGGAGAGACCCAGTACTTC. This sequence encodes CASSSTGGETQYF.

This chain uses TRBV4-2 with TRBJ2-3, with 9 nucleotides matching TRBD1. Trimming cost V 4 bases and J 4 bases; bases outside gene matches: 15. The CDR3 has 18 amino acids. Germline V gives CDR1 LGHNA, CDR2 YNFKEQ. CDR3 sequence reads: CASSPRPPGTGLSDTQYF. CDR3 nucleotides: TGTGCCAGCAGCCCCCGCCCACCCGGGACAGGGCTATCAGATACGCAGTATTTT.

The genes are TRBV15 and TRBJ2-2, with D perhaps TRBD1 (6 bases). This CDR3 is built from 15 residues. V was cut by 5 bases and J by 4 bases, with 14 bases left in between. Per the germline V gene, CDR1 is LNHNV and CDR2 is YYDKDF (reference sequence). The CDR3 DNA is TGTGCCACCAGCTTTTGGGGCAGGGGCACCGGGGAGCTGTTTTTT. It encodes CATSFWGRGTGELFF.

Comments on this clone: Its ends do not fully match the called genes, so a read error is possible. This chain uses TRBV7-2 with TRBJ1-3; D remains unclear. In germline, CDR1 is SGHTA, CDR2 FQGNSA. This CDR3 region has 12 residues. CDR3 nucleotide sequence: TGTGCCGGCAGAGGAGCTGGATACACCATATATTTT. Translated: CAGRGAGYTIYF.

The chain couples TRBV6-5 to TRBJ1-1; 7 nucleotides match TRBD1. CDR1 MNHEY and CDR2 SVGAGI come from the germline V gene. Trimming removed 1 base from V and 2 bases from J; junction bases left unmatched: 4. The CDR3 is 15 amino acids. This CDR3 reads CASSYLGQVNTEAFF. The CDR3 DNA is TGTGCCAGCAGTTACTTAGGACAGGTCAACACTGAAGCTTTCTTT.

The rearrangement uses TRBV14 and TRBJ2-7; no firm D call. Germline values: CDR1 SGHDN, CDR2 FVKESK. Trimming removed 4 bases at V and 3 bases at J, with 13 bases between. This CDR3 comprises 14 residues. Here the CDR3 DNA reads TGTGCCAGCAGCCTGAGTTATCTTAGCTACGAGCAGTACTTC. Protein: CASSLSYLSYEQYF.

The gene calls are TRBV9 and TRBJ2-3; D remains ambiguous. The CDR3 totals 16 residues. V gave up 0 bases and J gave up 3 bases, with 14 bases separating them. Germline V gene data show CDR1 as SGDLS and CDR2 as YYNGEE. This chain's CDR3 is CASSVEVSSGTDTQYF. CDR3 bases: TGTGCCAGCAGCGTAGAAGTGTCTTCCGGGACAGATACGCAGTATTTT.

The chain has TRBV7-6 and TRBJ1-6; 8 bases are shared with TRBD1. Germline V gives CDR1 SGHVS, CDR2 FNYEAQ. The V gene end was trimmed by 5 bases and the J gene end by 10 bases; junction bases not matched to a gene: 7. This CDR3 has 14 residues. This chain's CDR3 is CASSGQGKDSPLHF. In nucleotides, the CDR3 is TGTGCCAGCAGCGGACAGGGTAAAGACTCACCCCTCCACTTT. The whole variable domain, filled in from reference TRBV7-6 and TRBJ1-6, reads GAGVSQSPRYKVTKRGQDVALRCDPISGHVSLYWYRQALGQGPEFLTYFNYEAQQDKSGLPNDRFSAERPEGSISTLTIQRTEQRDSAMYRCASSGQGKDSPLHFGNGTRLTVT.

The chain has TRBV7-2 and TRBJ2-3; 8 nucleotides match TRBD1. The V gene's germline CDR1 is SGHTA and CDR2 FQGNSA. Trimming cost V 5 bases and J 0 bases; bases outside gene matches: 10. This CDR3 comprises 17 residues. The CDR3 is CASSHWTGYSSTDTQYF. For the CDR3, the DNA is TGTGCCAGCAGCCACTGGACAGGGTATTCTAGCACAGATACGCAGTATTTT.